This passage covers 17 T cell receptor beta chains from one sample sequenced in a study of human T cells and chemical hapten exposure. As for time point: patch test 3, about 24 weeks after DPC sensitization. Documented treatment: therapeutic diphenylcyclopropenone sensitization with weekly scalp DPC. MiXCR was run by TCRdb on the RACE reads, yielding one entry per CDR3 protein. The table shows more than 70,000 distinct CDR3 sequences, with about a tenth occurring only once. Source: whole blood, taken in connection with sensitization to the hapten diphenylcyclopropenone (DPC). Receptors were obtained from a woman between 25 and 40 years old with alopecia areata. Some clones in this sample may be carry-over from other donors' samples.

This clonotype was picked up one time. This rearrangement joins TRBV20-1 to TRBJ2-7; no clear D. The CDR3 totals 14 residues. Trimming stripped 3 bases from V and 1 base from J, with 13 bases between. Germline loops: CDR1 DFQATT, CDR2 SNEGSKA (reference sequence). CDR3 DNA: TGCAGTGCTAGGGGCCGGCAGAATTCCTACGAGCAGTACTTC. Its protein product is CSARGRQNSYEQYF.

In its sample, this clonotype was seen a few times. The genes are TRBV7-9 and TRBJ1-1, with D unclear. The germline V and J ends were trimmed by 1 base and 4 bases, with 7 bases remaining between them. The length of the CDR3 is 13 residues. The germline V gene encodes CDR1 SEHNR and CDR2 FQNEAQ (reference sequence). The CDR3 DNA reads TGTGCCAGCAGCTTAGAGCCGGGCACTGAAGCTTTCTTT. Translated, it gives CASSLEPGTEAFF.

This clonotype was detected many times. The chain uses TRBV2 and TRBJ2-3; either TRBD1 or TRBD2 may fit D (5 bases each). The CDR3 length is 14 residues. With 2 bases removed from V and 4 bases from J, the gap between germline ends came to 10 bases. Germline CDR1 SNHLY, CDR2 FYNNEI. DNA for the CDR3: TGTGCCAGCAGTGAAATCATGGGACCAGATACGCAGTATTTT. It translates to CASSEIMGPDTQYF.

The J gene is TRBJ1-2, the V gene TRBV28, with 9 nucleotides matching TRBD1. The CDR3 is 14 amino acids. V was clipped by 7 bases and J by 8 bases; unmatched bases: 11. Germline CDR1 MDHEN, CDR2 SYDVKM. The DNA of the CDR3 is TGTGCCAGCAAACCTTCCGGGACAGGGTACGGCTACACCTTC. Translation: CASKPSGTGYGYTF.

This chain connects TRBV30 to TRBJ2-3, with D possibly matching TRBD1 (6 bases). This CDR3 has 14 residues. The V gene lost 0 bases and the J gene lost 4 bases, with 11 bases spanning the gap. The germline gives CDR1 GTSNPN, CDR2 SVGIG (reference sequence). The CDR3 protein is CAWSVLGAPDTQYF. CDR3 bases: TGTGCCTGGAGTGTACTGGGGGCCCCAGATACGCAGTATTTT.

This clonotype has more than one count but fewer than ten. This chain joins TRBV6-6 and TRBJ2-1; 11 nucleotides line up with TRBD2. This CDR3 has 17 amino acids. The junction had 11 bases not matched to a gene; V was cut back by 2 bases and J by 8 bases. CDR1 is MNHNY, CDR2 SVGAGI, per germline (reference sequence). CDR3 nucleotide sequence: TGTGCCAGCAGTTACGCCTCGACTAGCGGGAATATCGATGAGCAGTTCTTC. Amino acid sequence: CASSYASTSGNIDEQFF.

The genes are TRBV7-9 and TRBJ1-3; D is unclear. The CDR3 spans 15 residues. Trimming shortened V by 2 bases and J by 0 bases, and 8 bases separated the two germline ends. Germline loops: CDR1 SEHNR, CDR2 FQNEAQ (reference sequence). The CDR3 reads CASSLSPSSGNTIYF. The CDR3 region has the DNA TGTGCCAGCAGCTTATCACCGAGCTCTGGAAACACCATATATTTT. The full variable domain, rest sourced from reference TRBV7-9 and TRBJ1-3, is DTGVSQNPRHKITKRGQNVTFRCDPISEHNRLYWYRQTLGQGPEFLTYFQNEAQLEKSRLLSDRFSAERPKGSFSTLEIQRTEQGDSAMYLCASSLSPSSGNTIYFGEGSWLTVV.

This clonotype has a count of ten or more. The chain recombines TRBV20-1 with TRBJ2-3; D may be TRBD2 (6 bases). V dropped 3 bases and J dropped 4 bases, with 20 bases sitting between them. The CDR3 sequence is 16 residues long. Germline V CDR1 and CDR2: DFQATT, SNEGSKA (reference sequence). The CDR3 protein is CSARTRIGRKADTQYF. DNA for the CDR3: TGCAGTGCTAGGACCCGGATAGGGAGGAAGGCAGATACGCAGTATTTT.

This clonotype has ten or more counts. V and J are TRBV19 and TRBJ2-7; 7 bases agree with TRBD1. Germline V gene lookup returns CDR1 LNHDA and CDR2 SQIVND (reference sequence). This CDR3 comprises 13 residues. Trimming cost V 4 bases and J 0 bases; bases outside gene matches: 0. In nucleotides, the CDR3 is TGTGCCAGTAGTAGGGACAGCTCCTACGAGCAGTACTTC. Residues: CASSRDSSYEQYF.

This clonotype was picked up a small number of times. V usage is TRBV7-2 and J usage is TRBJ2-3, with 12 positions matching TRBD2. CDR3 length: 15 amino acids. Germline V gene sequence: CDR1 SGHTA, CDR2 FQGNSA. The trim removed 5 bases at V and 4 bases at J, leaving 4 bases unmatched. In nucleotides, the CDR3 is TGTGCCAGCAGCCGACTAGCGGGAGTTGCAGATACGCAGTATTTT. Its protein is CASSRLAGVADTQYF.

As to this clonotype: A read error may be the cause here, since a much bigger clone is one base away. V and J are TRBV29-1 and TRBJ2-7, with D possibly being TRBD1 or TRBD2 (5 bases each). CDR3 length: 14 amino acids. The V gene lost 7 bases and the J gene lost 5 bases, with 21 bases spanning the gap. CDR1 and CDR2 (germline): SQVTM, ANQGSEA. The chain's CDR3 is CSAGRPGGTHEQYF. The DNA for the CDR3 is TGCAGCGCCGGCAGACCTGGGGGTACTCACGAGCAGTACTTC.

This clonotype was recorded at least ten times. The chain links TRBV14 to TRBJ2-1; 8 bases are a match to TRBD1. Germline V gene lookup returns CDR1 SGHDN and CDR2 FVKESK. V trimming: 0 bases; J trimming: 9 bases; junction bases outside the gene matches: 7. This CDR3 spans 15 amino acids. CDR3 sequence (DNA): TGTGCCAGCAGCCAAGACAGGGGGCGAAGAGCTGAGCAGTTCTTC. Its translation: CASSQDRGRRAEQFF.

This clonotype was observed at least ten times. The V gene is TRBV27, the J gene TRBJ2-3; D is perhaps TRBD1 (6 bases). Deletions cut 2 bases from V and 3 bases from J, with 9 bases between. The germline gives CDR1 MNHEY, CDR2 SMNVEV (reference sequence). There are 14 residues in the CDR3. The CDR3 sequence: CASSLNRATDTQYF. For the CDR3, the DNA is TGTGCCAGCAGTTTAAACAGGGCGACAGATACGCAGTATTTT.

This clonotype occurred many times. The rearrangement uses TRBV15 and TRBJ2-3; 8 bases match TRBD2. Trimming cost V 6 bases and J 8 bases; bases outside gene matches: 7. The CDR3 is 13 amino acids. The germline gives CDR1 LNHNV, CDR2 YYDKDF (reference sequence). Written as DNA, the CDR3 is TGTGCCACCAGGAGTAGCGGGAAAGGTACGCAGTATTTT. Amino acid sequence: CATRSSGKGTQYF.

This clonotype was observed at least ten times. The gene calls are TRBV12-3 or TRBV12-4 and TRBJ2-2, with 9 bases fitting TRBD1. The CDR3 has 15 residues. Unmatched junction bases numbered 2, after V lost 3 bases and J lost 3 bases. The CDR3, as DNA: TGTGCCAGCAGTTTTTGGACAGGGGACACCGGGGAGCTGTTTTTT. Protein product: CASSFWTGDTGELFF.

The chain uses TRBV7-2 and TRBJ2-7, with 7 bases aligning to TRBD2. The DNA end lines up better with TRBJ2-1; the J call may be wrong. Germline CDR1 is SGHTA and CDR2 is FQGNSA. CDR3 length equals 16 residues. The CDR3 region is CASSAMPSHRAGEQFF. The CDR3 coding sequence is TGTGCCAGCAGTGCCATGCCTAGCCACAGAGCGGGAGAGCAGTTCTTC.

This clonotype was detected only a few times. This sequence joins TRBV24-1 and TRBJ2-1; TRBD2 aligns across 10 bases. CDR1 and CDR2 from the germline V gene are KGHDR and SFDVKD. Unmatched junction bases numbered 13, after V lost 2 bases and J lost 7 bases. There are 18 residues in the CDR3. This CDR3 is CATSDSPDSGGRRNEQFF. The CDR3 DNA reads TGTGCCACCAGTGATTCCCCTGATAGCGGGGGGCGTAGAAATGAGCAGTTCTTC.